This section outlines one T cell receptor (beta chain) sequence together with its context. In the authors' methods: Estimates of nucleated cell counts were drawn from the amplification of reference gene primers. Clones were sequenced by immunoSEQ multiplex PCR, and TCRdb holds only the in-frame ones, with some missing. That table furnishes V, J and clone size, whereas the DNA furnished D and trimming. The sample yields approximately 150,000 clones, 85% to 90% seen once. This entry belongs to a study of blood T cell repertoires in COVID-19. Study background: Sample material is recorded as cDNA or gDNA derived from T cells, B-cell-depleted T cells, or PBMCs.

Trimming cost V 1 base and J 13 bases, with 8 bases left between them. Germline CDR1 and CDR2: SGHDN and FVKESK. The CDR3 is 11 amino acids. The chain combines TRBV14 with TRBJ2-1; no firm D call. The sequencing sample was made of peripheral blood. This sequence originates from a woman in her 70s with acute or convalescent COVID-19. The DNA for the CDR3 is TGTGCCAGCAGCCAAGCTACTCCCCAGTTCTTC. Encoded protein: CASSQATPQFF.